Presented here are 5 T cell receptor beta chains from one specimen sequenced in a study of response to subunit inactivated influenza vaccine. MiXCR, run by TCRdb on the RT-PCR reads, gives a single entry per CDR3 protein. Seen here are approximately 520,000 distinct CDR3 sequences, approximately 17% observed once, and the top ten hold about 3%. The sample consisted of CD4+ T cells sorted from PBMCs, taken around 25 months after vaccination. The receptors were gathered from a man between 50 and 75 years old who received an inactivated influenza vaccine.

This clonotype has just a few counts. V usage is TRBV9 and J usage is TRBJ2-5; 8 nucleotides match TRBD2. Trimming removed 0 bases from V and 4 bases from J; junction bases left unmatched: 5. CDR1 is SGDLS and CDR2 is YYNGEE in the germline V gene. CDR3 size: 15 residues. The CDR3 spells CASSVESSGIETQYF. The CDR3 DNA reads as TGTGCCAGCAGCGTAGAGAGTAGCGGGATAGAGACCCAGTACTTC.

In its sample, this clonotype was seen a few times. This chain links TRBV7-8 with TRBJ2-1; D ambiguous. The germline V gene encodes CDR1 SGHVS and CDR2 FQNEAQ. V was trimmed by 4 bases and J by 0 bases, leaving 16 bases between them. This CDR3 has 17 residues. CDR3: CASSSVLDTSSYNEQFF. The CDR3 nucleotides read TGTGCCAGCAGCTCAGTCCTCGACACGTCCTCCTACAATGAGCAGTTCTTC.

This clonotype was picked up many times. At one end, the junction sequence differs from germline, possibly due to a read error. V gene TRBV12-3 or TRBV12-4 combines with J gene TRBJ1-6, with TRBD1 identical over 8 bases. CDR3 length equals 14 residues. Written as DNA, the CDR3 is TGCGCCAGCAGCTTGGGGACAGGAAATTCACCCCTCCACTTT. Protein product: CASSLGTGNSPLHF.

This chain links TRBV4-2 with TRBJ2-1; D is uncertain. The germline gives CDR1 LGHNA, CDR2 YNFKEQ. CDR3 size: 15 residues. V lost 0 bases, J lost 4 bases, and 10 bases lay in between. CDR3 sequence (DNA): TGTGCCAGCAGCCAAGATGTGGCGACATACAATGAGCAGTTCTTC. Its protein is CASSQDVATYNEQFF.

The rearrangement links TRBV7-9 to TRBJ2-2; 11 bases are shared with TRBD2. The CDR3 loop spans 17 amino acids. Per germline, CDR1 SEHNR and CDR2 FQNEAQ (reference sequence). The trim removed 5 bases at V and 10 bases at J, leaving 15 bases unmatched. The CDR3, as DNA: TGTGCCAGCAGCCCTTCCTATGGACTAGCGGGTCCCCCGGAGCTGTTTTTT. Its translation is CASSPSYGLAGPPELFF.